This T cell receptor beta chain came from a study of shared clonotypes between healthy human individuals. The authors divided CD4+ cells into CD45RA+ naive and CD45RA-negative memory subsets. Trimming took off 6 bases at V and 4 bases at J, with 19 bases between the two ends. There are 15 residues in the CDR3. The germline V gene encodes CDR1 MDHEN and CDR2 SYDVKM. Sorted-subset replicate PCRs used 200 ng of genomic DNA. This amount corresponded to 25,000 to 30,000 T cell genomes. Some clones are missing from TCRdb's copy, which holds only in-frame ones; the method was immunoSEQ multiplex PCR. The top ten hold about 0.064% of the sample, which has approximately 530,000 clones, around 96% seen once. This clone was recorded only once.

The chain links TRBV28 to TRBJ2-7, with D possibly being TRBD1 (6 bases). This TCR was sampled from a woman aged 25 to 39 in good health. The specimen sequenced was naive CD4+ T cells sorted from blood. Described subset: CD45RA+ positively selected. DNA of the CDR3: TGTGCCAGCAGGACCGGGACACCATCACAGTACGAGCAGTACTTC. Its translation is CASRTGTPSQYEQYF.